This TCR beta chain was captured in a study of regulatory dendritic cells for organ transplantation. The table lists this clone with a count of one. What it recognizes is unknown. Allogeneic regulatory or mature dendritic cells were co-cultured for roughly five days with CFSE-labeled sorted T cells at 1:10. Repertoires were generated with immunoSEQ multiplex PCR, while TCRdb's copy carries only in-frame clones and drops some. This table has about 18,000 clones, approximately 79% appearing once. Whole-study findings and limits: Memory T cells were less diverse than naive, with memory CD8+ most oligoclonal.

The CDR3 contains 17 residues. Germline V CDR1 and CDR2: MGHRA, YSYEKL. J gave up 3 bases and V 5 bases, and 13 bases lay outside the gene matches. The chain combines TRBV4-1 with TRBJ2-3, with 8 bases that match TRBD1. Sequencing was performed on memory CD4+ T cells from blood cultured with regulatory dendritic cells. Documented subset: CD45RO+ memory T cells. This receptor was obtained from a human donor in good health. As DNA, the CDR3 is TGCGCCAGCAGCAGCAGCCGACAGGGGAGTGGAACAGATACGCAGTATTTT. This encodes CASSSSRQGSGTDTQYF.